This T cell receptor beta chain originates from a study of T cell responses to AZD1222 COVID-19 vaccine. Study-wide points: A mostly white British donor set with more females was recruited, and clonal diversity was possibly underestimated. Spike was spanned by vaccine-associated CD4 TCRs, with dominance at 160-218 and 743-854. Breadth and depth of Spike-specific TCRs rose after two AZD1222 doses.

Measured with immunoSEQ multiplex PCR; TCRdb has only the in-frame clones, and not every one. The repertoire consists of about 100,000 clones, with 90% to 95% occurring once and the leading ten covering around 8.4%. Both about-4-week and about-12-week second-dose recipients were combined. This CDR3 region has 13 residues. The V segment lost 3 bases and the J segment 5 bases; nucleotides outside the gene matches: 2. Germline CDR1 and CDR2: WNHNN and SYGVQD (reference sequence). This clone was picked up a small number of times. Its antigen is not identified. Other DNA variants within this sample encode the same CDR3.

This clonotype was sampled from an adult who received the AZD1222 COVID-19 vaccine. The sequenced sample was peripheral blood, obtained 28 days after the second AZD1222 dose. This sequence joins TRBV10-1 and TRBJ1-1, with TRBD1 identical over 8 bases. CDR3 sequence reads: CASSEYRGTEAFF. The CDR3 coding sequence is TGCGCCAGCAGTGAATACAGGGGGACTGAAGCTTTCTTT.